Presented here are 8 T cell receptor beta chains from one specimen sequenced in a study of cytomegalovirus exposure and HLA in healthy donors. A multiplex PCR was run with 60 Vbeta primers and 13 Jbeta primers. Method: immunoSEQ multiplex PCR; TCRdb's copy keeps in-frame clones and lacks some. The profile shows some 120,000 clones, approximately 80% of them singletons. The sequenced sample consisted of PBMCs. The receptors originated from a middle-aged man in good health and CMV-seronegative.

CDR3 coding DNA: TGCGCCAGCAGCTTGGGGCCTCCACCTTCGAACACCGGGGAGCTGTTTTTT. Its protein is CASSLGPPPSNTGELFF. This chain uses TRBV5-1 with TRBJ2-2; D is undetermined. The CDR3 extends over 17 amino acids. Deletions cut 0 bases from V and 0 bases from J, with 12 bases between. CDR1 and CDR2 (germline): SGHRS, YFSETQ.

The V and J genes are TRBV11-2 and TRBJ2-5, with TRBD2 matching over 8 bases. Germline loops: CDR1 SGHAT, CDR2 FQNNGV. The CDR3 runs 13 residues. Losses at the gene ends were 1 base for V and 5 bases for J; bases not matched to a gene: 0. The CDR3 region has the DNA TGTGCCAGCAGCTTAGCGGGAGGGGAGACCCAGTACTTC. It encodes CASSLAGGETQYF.

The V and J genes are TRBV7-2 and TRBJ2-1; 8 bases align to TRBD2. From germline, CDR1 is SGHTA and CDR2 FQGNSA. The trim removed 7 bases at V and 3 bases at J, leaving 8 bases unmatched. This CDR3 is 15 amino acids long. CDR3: CASTPSGGLYNEQFF. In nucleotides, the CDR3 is TGTGCCAGCACTCCCAGCGGGGGCCTCTACAATGAGCAGTTCTTC.

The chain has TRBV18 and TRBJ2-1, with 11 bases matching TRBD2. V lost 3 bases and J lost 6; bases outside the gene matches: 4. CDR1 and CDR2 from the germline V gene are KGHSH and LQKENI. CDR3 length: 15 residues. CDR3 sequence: CASSPVGTSGNEQFF. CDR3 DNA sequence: TGTGCCAGCTCACCGGTCGGGACTAGCGGCAATGAGCAGTTCTTC. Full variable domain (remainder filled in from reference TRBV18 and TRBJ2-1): NAGVMQNPRHLVRRRGQEARLRCSPMKGHSHVYWYRQLPEEGLKFMVYLQKENIIDESGMPKERFSAEFPKEGPSILRIQQVVRGDSAAYFCASSPVGTSGNEQFFGPGTRLTVL.

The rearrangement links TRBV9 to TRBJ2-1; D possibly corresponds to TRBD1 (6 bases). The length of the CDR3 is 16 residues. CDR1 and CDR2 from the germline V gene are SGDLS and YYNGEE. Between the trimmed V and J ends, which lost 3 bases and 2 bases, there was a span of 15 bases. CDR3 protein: CASSARQALAYNEQFF. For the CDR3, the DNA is TGTGCCAGCAGCGCCAGACAGGCTCTTGCCTACAATGAGCAGTTCTTC. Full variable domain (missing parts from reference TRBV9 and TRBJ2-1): DSGVTQTPKHLITATGQRVTLRCSPRSGDLSVYWYQQSLDQGLQFLIQYYNGEERAKGNILERFSAQQFPDLHSELNLSSLELGDSALYFCASSARQALAYNEQFFGPGTRLTVL.

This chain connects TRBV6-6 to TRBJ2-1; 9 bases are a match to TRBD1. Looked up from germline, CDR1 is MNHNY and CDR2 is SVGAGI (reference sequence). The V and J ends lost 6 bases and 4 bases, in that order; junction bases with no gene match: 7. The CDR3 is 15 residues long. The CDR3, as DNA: TGTGCCAGCAGGCTACAGGGGGCGGGTTACAATGAGCAGTTCTTC. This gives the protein CASRLQGAGYNEQFF.

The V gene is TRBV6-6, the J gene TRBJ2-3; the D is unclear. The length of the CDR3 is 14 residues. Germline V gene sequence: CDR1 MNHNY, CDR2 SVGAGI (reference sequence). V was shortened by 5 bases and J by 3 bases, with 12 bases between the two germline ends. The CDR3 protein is CASSPSGGTDTQYF. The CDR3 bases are TGTGCCAGCAGTCCCTCCGGCGGTACAGATACGCAGTATTTT.

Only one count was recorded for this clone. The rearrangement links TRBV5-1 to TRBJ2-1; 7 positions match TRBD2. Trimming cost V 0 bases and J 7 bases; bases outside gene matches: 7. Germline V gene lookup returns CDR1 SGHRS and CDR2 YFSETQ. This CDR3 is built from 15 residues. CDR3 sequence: CASSLGPGGWNEQFF. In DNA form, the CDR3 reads TGCGCCAGCAGCTTGGGCCCGGGGGGTTGGAATGAGCAGTTCTTC.